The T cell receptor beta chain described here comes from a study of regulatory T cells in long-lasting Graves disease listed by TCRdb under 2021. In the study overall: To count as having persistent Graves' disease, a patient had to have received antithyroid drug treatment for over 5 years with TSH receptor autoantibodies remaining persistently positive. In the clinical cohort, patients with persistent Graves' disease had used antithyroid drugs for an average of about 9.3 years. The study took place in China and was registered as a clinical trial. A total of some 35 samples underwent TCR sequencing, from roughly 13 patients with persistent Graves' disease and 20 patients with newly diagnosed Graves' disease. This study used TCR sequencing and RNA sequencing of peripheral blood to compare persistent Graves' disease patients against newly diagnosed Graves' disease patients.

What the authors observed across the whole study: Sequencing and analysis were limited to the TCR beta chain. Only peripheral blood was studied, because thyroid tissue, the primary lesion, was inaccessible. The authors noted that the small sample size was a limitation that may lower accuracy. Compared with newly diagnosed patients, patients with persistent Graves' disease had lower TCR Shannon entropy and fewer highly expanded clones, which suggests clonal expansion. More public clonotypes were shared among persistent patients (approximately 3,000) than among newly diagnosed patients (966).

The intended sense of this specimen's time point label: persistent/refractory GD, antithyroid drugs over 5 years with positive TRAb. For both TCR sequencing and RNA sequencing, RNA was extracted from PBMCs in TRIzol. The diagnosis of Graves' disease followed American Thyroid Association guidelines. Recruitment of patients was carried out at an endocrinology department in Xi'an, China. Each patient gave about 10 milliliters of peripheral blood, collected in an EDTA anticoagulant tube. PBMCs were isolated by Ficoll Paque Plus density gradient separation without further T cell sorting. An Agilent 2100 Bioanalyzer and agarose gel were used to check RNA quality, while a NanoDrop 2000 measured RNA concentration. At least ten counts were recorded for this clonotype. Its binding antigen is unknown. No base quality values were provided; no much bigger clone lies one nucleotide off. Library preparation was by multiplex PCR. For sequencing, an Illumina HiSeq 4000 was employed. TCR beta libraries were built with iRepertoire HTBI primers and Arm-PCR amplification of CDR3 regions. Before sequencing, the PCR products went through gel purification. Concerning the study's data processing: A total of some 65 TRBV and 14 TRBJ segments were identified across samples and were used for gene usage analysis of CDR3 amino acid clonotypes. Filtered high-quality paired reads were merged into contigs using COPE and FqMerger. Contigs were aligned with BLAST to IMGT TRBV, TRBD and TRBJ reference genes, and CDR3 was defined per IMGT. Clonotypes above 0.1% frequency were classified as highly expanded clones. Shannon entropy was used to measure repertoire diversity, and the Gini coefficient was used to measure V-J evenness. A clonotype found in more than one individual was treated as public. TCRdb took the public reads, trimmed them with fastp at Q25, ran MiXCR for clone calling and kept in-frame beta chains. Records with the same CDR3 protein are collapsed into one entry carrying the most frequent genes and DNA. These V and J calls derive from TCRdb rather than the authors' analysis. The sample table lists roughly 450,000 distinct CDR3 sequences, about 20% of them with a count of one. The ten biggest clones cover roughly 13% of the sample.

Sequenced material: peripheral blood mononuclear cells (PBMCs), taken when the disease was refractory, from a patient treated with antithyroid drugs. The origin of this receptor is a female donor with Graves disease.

The CDR3 in this case is CASQSVSGANVLTF. The DNA sequence is given as TGTGCCAGCCAATCAGTGTCTGGGGCCAACGTCCTGACTTTC. The sequence joins TRBV11-2 to TRBJ2-6; no D gene can be assigned with confidence. Cut back by 8 bases and 1 base, the V and J ends lie 9 bases apart. The CDR3 goes from the cysteine to the phenylalanine over 14 residues. The only DNA kept is the CDR3, 42 bases in frame from the first base. The germline V gene specifies SGHAT as CDR1 and FQNNGV as CDR2. Reference TRBV11-2 and TRBJ2-6 proteins supply the regions before and after the CDR3; the full variable domain is: EAGVAQSPRYKIIEKRQSVAFWCNPISGHATLYWYQQILGQGPKLLIQFQNNGVVDDSQLPKDRFSAERLKGVDSTLKIQPAKLEDSAVYLCASQSVSGANVLTFGAGSRLTVL.